This TCR beta chain is from a study of beta chain features in type 1 diabetes. Study overall: Taken together, all samples contributed some 100 million examined sorted cells.

Expressed TCRB transcripts were sequenced because the isolated RNA had all been reverse transcribed beforehand. Here immunoSEQ multiplex PCR was the method, and the copy in TCRdb shows in-frame clones only, minus some. The repertoire holds about 220,000 clones, with under 13% as singletons. This clone was counted at least ten times. Its antigen is unidentified. CD45RO/CCR7/CD25/CD127/CD95/CD27 staining was used to isolate CD4+ naive, central memory, regulatory and stem cell-like memory cells by sorting. Each sorted population was over 98% pure. The CDR3 totals 15 residues. With V trimmed by 4 bases and J by 4 bases, 4 bases remained unmatched. Germline CDR1 is SGHTA and CDR2 is FQGNSA. Points from the study as a whole: Across patients, naive, central memory and Treg TCRB repertoires exhibited apparently greater similarity than was observed across healthy donors.

Sequencing was performed on central memory CD4+ T cells from blood. The chain links TRBV7-2 to TRBJ2-1; 10 positions match TRBD2. This sequence was found in a man between 18 and 35 years old in good health. CDR3 bases: TGTGCCAGCAGCTCCGGGACTAGCGTATACAATGAGCAGTTCTTC. It specifies CASSSGTSVYNEQFF.